Sequencing of this T cell receptor (beta chain) was carried out in a study of shared clonotypes between healthy human individuals. Study in general: A donor's plate count was three for CD4 naive and three for CD4 memory; CD8 naive had two and CD8 memory one.

V was trimmed by 3 bases and J by 3 bases, leaving 6 bases between them. The CDR3 sequence is 13 residues long. Germline V gene data show CDR1 as PRHDT and CDR2 as FYEKMQ (reference sequence). The naive CD8 subset, CD45RO-negative cells positively selected for CCR7, excluded terminally differentiated effector memory CD45RA+ cells. TCRdb keeps only in-frame clones here, not all; method: immunoSEQ multiplex PCR. Among around 2,000,000 clones listed, 85% to 95% were seen once. The genes are TRBV13 and TRBJ1-5; no firm D call. This clonotype originated in a man between 18 and 35 years old in good health. The sequencing sample was made of naive CD8+ T cells sorted from blood. CDR3 amino acids: CASSFSDNQPQHF. The CDR3 coding sequence is TGTGCCAGCAGCTTTTCAGACAATCAGCCCCAGCATTTT.